The entry below gives a single T cell receptor beta chain sequence along with its context. Its antigen is not yet known. Per-nucleotide qualities are absent, and no much larger clonotype sits a single base away. The data originate from a study of beta chain features in type 1 diabetes (dated 2018 in TCRdb). Turning to the overall study: Mean age, gender distribution, total cell number and subset yield were not different between patients and healthy donors. A total of approximately 110,000,000 sorted cells were examined across all samples, and a strong correlation was observed between cell number per subset and RNA yield. In the study, TCRB repertoires of sorted circulating CD4+ T cell subsets from recently diagnosed type 1 diabetes patients were compared with those of matched healthy donors. Whereas all 30 or so donors provided naive and central memory subsets, regulatory and stem cell-like memory subsets were isolated from just 8 patients and about 8 healthy donors.

Reading the germline V gene gives CDR1 SGHTA and CDR2 FQGNSA. Including the terminal cysteine and phenylalanine, the CDR3 comprises 17 residues. Only the CDR3 region is kept as DNA, spanning 51 bases read in frame from base 1. V loses 1 base, J loses 6 bases, and the germline ends lie 19 bases apart. The entire amount of isolated RNA was reverse transcribed using the High Capacity cDNA Reverse Transcription Kit, so the sequenced TCRB transcripts were expressed ones. Naive, central memory and regulatory T cell samples underwent deep immunoSEQ sequencing, averaging around 4 million total reads per sample. After sorted cells were lysed in RLT buffer, RNA was extracted with DNase-treated RNeasy Micro or Mini kits, with the choice depending on cell number. Each cell subset was processed on its own to prevent cross-contamination, while patient and healthy donor samples were processed together. The immunoSEQ multiplex PCR was used to amplify TCRB sequences from cDNA, generating 87-bp fragments that spanned the CDR3 region. Amplicons were sequenced on the Illumina HiSeq platform. On the study's bioinformatics: Synthetic template baselines were used to correct PCR bias computationally, reads within Hamming distance 2 were collapsed, and singletons that could not be merged were discarded. Reads were aligned against IMGT to assign V, D and J genes, CDR3 length and insertions or deletions at six rearrangement sites. Within each subset, clonotype counts were normalized to sorted cell number, and only after that were true diversity and Gini coefficients computed with the tcR R package. The overlap coefficient, calculated on TCRB nucleotide sequences, was used to measure repertoire sharing. Held by TCRdb, this immuneACCESS table contains in-frame sequences only and omits some clones. Under half of the omission traces to an unresolved V gene where checked; the cause of the rest is unknown. V, J and clone size are taken as reported in that table, and D and trimming were inferred from the DNA itself. Within this sample are about 160,000 clones, with roughly 8% of them counted one time only. Jointly, the top ten make up about 0.5% of the sample.

Each donor gave one peripheral blood draw, roughly 110 mL on average, collected into heparinised tubes. A BD FACSAria II was used to sort naive, central memory, regulatory and stem cell-like memory CD4+ T cells with a panel that included CD45RO, CCR7, CD25, CD127, CD95 and CD27. A purity above 98% was achieved for all sorted populations. Right away, PBMCs were isolated by Lymphoprep density gradient centrifugation and were stained directly, with no culture step. So that batch effects would be minimized, each experiment stained and sorted samples in pairs, pairing one healthy donor with one patient. Summary of the overall study and its limitations: Naive, central memory and regulatory TCRB repertoires appeared to be more similar among patients than among healthy donors. Sequencing cDNA rather than genomic DNA could over-represent highly expressing activated cells, although activation and CD3 levels did not differ between groups. PCR may preferentially amplify shorter templates, but because patient and control samples were amplified and corrected together, any resulting skew would affect both groups equally. HLA sub-analyses involved small numbers of individuals, so any influence of HLA type on TCRB rearrangement remained unresolved. At VDJ recombination sites, patients with type 1 diabetes made fewer insertions and deleted more nucleotides, a pattern implying thymic rearrangement abnormalities. Type 1 diabetes patients showed a moderate but significant shortening of TCRB CDR3 length in all four CD4+ subsets.

The V and J segments used are TRBV7-2 and TRBJ1-5, and the D gene may be TRBD1, 5 bases matching. Material for sequencing was central memory CD4+ T cells from blood. This receptor was taken from a woman aged 18 to 35 with type 1 diabetes. The nucleotide sequence reads TGTGCCAGCAGCTTAGGCGGTCCCAGCCGGGGGAGTCAGCCCCAGCATTTT. This yields the protein CASSLGGPSRGSQPQHF.